This T cell receptor (beta chain) was documented in a study of OX40 agonist ivuxolimab in advanced cancers. Study observations and caveats: There was clonal expansion of CD4+ and CD8+ blood T cells by week 6 at 0.1 to 3.0 mg/kg. CD8+ T cells were the subset that, on average, had more expanded clones than CD4+.

Assay used: immunoSEQ multiplex PCR; TCRdb lists only in-frame clones, some missing. The table records approximately 11,000 clones, 86% of them present only once. This CDR3 has 15 residues. Germline values: CDR1 LNHNV, CDR2 YYDKDF (reference sequence). V was pared by 4 bases and J by 4 bases, with 14 bases between. To note about this clone: Its matching antigen is unknown.

The V and J genes are TRBV15 and TRBJ2-1; D is unresolved. This sequence was found in an adult with an advanced solid tumor such as melanoma, head and neck, liver or kidney cancer. The sample was CD4+ or CD8+ T cells sorted from blood, taken in a trial of the OX40 agonist ivuxolimab. CDR3 in DNA: TGTGCCACCAGCATCCCCCTGGACGGGTACAATGAGCAGTTCTTC. Translated: CATSIPLDGYNEQFF.